This T cell receptor (beta chain) was profiled in a study of molecular identifiers for immune sequencing clone quantification. Trimming cost V 10 bases and J 6 bases, with 19 bases left between them. The CDR3 runs 13 residues. Germline V CDR1 and CDR2: MNHEY, SMNVEV (reference sequence). Bulk TCR libraries used previously described methods and listed TCR primers. TCRdb analysed the PCR reads with MiXCR anew, one entry per CDR3 protein. This table holds about 86,000 distinct CDR3 sequences, around 25% found once. This clonotype was seen at least ten times. Its specificity is unknown. Study findings and constraints: In CMV-specific effectors, clones above 20 copies held over 97% of molecules; naive, under 1%.

Preparation of naive CD8 libraries involved roughly 17,000 to 1,000,000 sorted cells and 10%, 30% or 50% RNA. Sequences were obtained from naive CD8+ T cells from blood, with Jurkat cell RNA spiked in. Subset described: FACS-sorted CD8+CD4-CCR7+CD45RA+ naive T cells. This clonotype was sampled from a human donor in good health. Some libraries in this study had Jurkat cell RNA spiked in. The rearrangement uses TRBV27 and TRBJ2-7, with a weak D call TRBD2 (5 bases). The CDR3 nucleotides are TGTGCCATCAGCCCGAACGGGGTCGGCGAGCAGTACTTC. As protein: CAISPNGVGEQYF.